What follows are 17 T cell receptor beta chains derived from one specimen sequenced in a study of blood T cells in healthy people across ages. The use of a sample-barcoded 5' primer and a J-beta primer mix characterized a second PCR of about 6 to 11 cycles. MiXCR, run by TCRdb on the 5' RACE reads, gives a single entry per CDR3 protein. The table includes over 450,000 distinct CDR3 sequences, about 24% detected once. These data also formed part of another study, on T cells of mothers and their children.

Sequenced material: blood. These TCRs come from a boy aged 5-17 years in good health.

The J gene is TRBJ1-6, the V gene TRBV6-5; the match to TRBD1 covers 7 bases. CDR3 length: 15 amino acids. Germline CDR1 reads MNHEY; CDR2 reads SVGAGI. The V segment lost 5 bases and the J segment 7 bases; nucleotides outside the gene matches: 8. Here the CDR3 reads CASSTWTGRNSPLHF. The CDR3 DNA reads TGTGCCAGCAGTACGTGGACAGGCCGAAATTCACCCCTCCACTTT.

This clonotype was picked up many times. This chain connects TRBV29-1 to TRBJ2-7, with 12 bases identical to TRBD2. The V segment lost 5 bases and the J segment 0 bases; nucleotides outside the gene matches: 8. Germline lookup yields CDR1 SQVTM and CDR2 ANQGSEA. This CDR3 is built from 16 residues. The CDR3 nucleotides are TGCAGCGTTTGTCTAGCGGGGGGGCACTTCTCCTACGAGCAGTACTTC. It encodes CSVCLAGGHFSYEQYF.

This clonotype showed up many times. The CDR3 protein is CASSRDISYEQYF. The CDR3, as DNA: TGTGCCAGCAGTAGGGACATCTCCTACGAGCAGTACTTC. The chain carries TRBV6-6 and TRBJ2-7, with D tentatively TRBD1 (6 bases). The V end lost 5 bases, the J end lost 0 bases, and 8 bases lay between the germline ends. The CDR3 loop spans 13 amino acids. CDR1 MNHNY and CDR2 SVGAGI come from the germline V gene (reference sequence).

This clonotype was counted only a few times. The chain is built from TRBV9 and TRBJ1-6; no definite D call. This CDR3 region has 14 residues. V lost 2 bases and J lost 8, with 11 bases in between. Germline loops: CDR1 SGDLS, CDR2 YYNGEE. In nucleotides, the CDR3 is TGTGCCAGCAGCGTCACAGATAGTTATTCACCCCTCCACTTT. It is translated as CASSVTDSYSPLHF.

On this clonotype itself: Germline and junction disagree at one end, which may indicate a read error. Here the CDR3 DNA reads TGTGCCGGCAGTTACCCCGACAGCCCCGATGAATTTAATCGATGGGCTTTCTTT. It is translated as CAGSYPDSPDEFNRWAFF. V is TRBV6-5 and J is TRBJ1-1; tentatively, D is TRBD1 (5 bases). The CDR3 is made up of 18 amino acids. Per the germline V gene, CDR1 is MNHEY and CDR2 is SVGAGI.

The genes are TRBV25-1 and TRBJ2-5; 10 bases are a match to TRBD1. The J call may not be correct, given that the DNA end is closer to TRBJ2-7. Germline V gives CDR1 MGHDK, CDR2 SYGVNS. CDR3 length equals 13 residues. The CDR3 here is CATRDRGTYEQYF. The DNA for the CDR3 is TGTGCCACCAGGGACAGGGGCACCTACGAGCAGTACTTC.

The chain recombines TRBV6-5 with TRBJ2-3, with 9 bases fitting TRBD2. Germline V gene data show CDR1 as MNHEY and CDR2 as SVGAGI. CDR3 length: 17 residues. The ends lost 2 bases at V and 2 bases at J; junction bases unmatched: 8. The CDR3 here is CASSYAIASGNTDTQYF. The CDR3 nucleotides read TGTGCCAGCAGTTACGCTATTGCTAGCGGGAACACAGATACGCAGTATTTT.

The genes are TRBV27 and TRBJ2-7; 10 bases map to TRBD2. Per germline, CDR1 MNHEY and CDR2 SMNVEV (reference sequence). V trimming: 4 bases; J trimming: 2 bases; junction bases outside the gene matches: 8. The CDR3 is 16 amino acids. CDR3 DNA: TGTGCCAGCAGTTGGGTAGCGGGGGGCAACACCTACGAGCAGTACTTC. Its translation is CASSWVAGGNTYEQYF.

The V call is TRBV4-3, the J call TRBJ2-5; 8 nucleotides match TRBD1. The V gene end was trimmed by 0 bases and the J gene end by 6 bases; junction bases not matched to a gene: 12. This CDR3 comprises 17 residues. CDR1 is LGHNA, CDR2 YSLEER, per germline. CDR3 in amino acids: CASSQDQGQGGLKTQYF. The DNA of the CDR3 is TGCGCCAGCAGCCAAGATCAAGGACAGGGTGGACTGAAGACCCAGTACTTC.

The chain combines TRBV20-1 with TRBJ2-1, with D unresolved. The CDR3 length is 9 residues. Germline V gives CDR1 DFQATT, CDR2 SNEGSKA (reference sequence). Trimming pared 7 bases from V and 5 bases from J, leaving 3 bases between. CDR3 residues: CSVNNEQFF. CDR3 DNA: TGCAGTGTAAACAATGAGCAGTTCTTC.

The V call is TRBV29-1, the J call TRBJ2-1, with D hard to call. CDR1 and CDR2 (germline): SQVTM, ANQGSEA. V was trimmed by 3 bases and J by 7 bases, leaving 10 bases between them. The CDR3 loop spans 12 amino acids. The CDR3 DNA sequence: TGCAGCGTTGATCCTGGCCTGAATGAGCAGTTCTTC. Protein sequence: CSVDPGLNEQFF.

This clonotype was counted a few times. The chain joins TRBV2 to TRBJ1-4; D is ambiguous. The V and J ends lost 7 bases and 2 bases respectively, with 8 bases between them. Germline V gene sequence: CDR1 SNHLY, CDR2 FYNNEI. This CDR3 region has 13 residues. For the CDR3, the DNA is TGTGCCAGCAACCGGGATACTAATGAAAAACTGTTTTTT. Residues: CASNRDTNEKLFF.

J is TRBJ1-1 and V is TRBV9; unclear D gene. Trimming shortened V by 0 bases and J by 2 bases, and 8 bases separated the two germline ends. Germline loops: CDR1 SGDLS, CDR2 YYNGEE. This CDR3 is 14 amino acids long. CDR3 sequence: CASSVGRVNTEAFF. The CDR3 DNA sequence: TGTGCCAGCAGCGTAGGACGGGTTAACACTGAAGCTTTCTTT.

The chain carries TRBV21-1 and TRBJ1-2; no DNA check was done on the table's D call, TRBD1. TRBV21-1 is termed a pseudogene. This CDR3 region has 13 residues. This chain's CDR3 is CARPEQGQYGYTF. CDR3 DNA sequence: TGTGCCAGACCTGAACAGGGGCAGTATGGCTACACCTTC.

The chain recombines TRBV6-4 with TRBJ2-2; the match to TRBD1 covers 7 bases. With V trimmed by 3 bases and J by 7 bases, 2 bases remained unmatched. The CDR3 runs to 13 residues. Germline CDR1 MRHNA, CDR2 SNTAGT. In DNA form, the CDR3 reads TGTGCCAGCAGTGAAAGGGACAGCGGGGAGCTGTTTTTT. It yields the protein CASSERDSGELFF.

The chain links TRBV4-3 to TRBJ2-7; maybe TRBD2 (6 bases). Germline V lookup: CDR1 LGHNA, CDR2 YSLEER. Trimming took 0 bases from V and 2 from J, leaving 14 bases between them. CDR3 length: 16 amino acids. As DNA, the CDR3 is TGCGCCAGCAGCCAAGATCCGGTCACGGGGGCCTACGAGCAGTACTTC. This sequence encodes CASSQDPVTGAYEQYF.

This clonotype has a handful of counts. This rearrangement joins TRBV20-1 to TRBJ2-1; 7 positions match TRBD1. CDR3 length equals 15 residues. CDR1 DFQATT and CDR2 SNEGSKA come from the germline V gene (reference sequence). Trimming cost V 5 bases and J 12 bases; bases outside gene matches: 19. The CDR3 DNA sequence: TGCAGTGCTGCCCTCTCCGGGACAGTGTTTTTTGGGCAGTTCTTC. This translates into CSAALSGTVFFGQFF.